These 22 T cell receptor beta chains came from one sample sequenced in a study of T-cell memory formation after mild COVID-19. TCRdb fed the 5' RACE reads into MiXCR, producing one record per CDR3 protein. This table has fewer than 35,000 distinct CDR3 sequences, around 15% appearing once. Sequenced input: PBMCs or a T cell subset sorted from them (not recorded which). These receptors were collected from an adult who had mild COVID-19 (a few samples of this study predate the infection). Cell type and time point are not known.

This rearrangement joins TRBV7-6 to TRBJ2-1; D possibly matches TRBD1 or TRBD2 (5 bases each). CDR3 size: 12 residues. V lost 5 bases to trimming and J lost 7 bases, with 9 bases between them. Germline CDR1 and CDR2: SGHVS and FNYEAQ. The CDR3 protein is CASSTEGNEQFF. DNA of the CDR3: TGTGCCAGCAGCACCGAGGGGAATGAGCAGTTCTTC.

At least ten counts were recorded for this clonotype. CDR3 bases: TGTGCCAGCATCCGGGACAGGGACGCCTACGAGCAGTACTTC. Protein product: CASIRDRDAYEQYF. V usage is TRBV2 and J usage is TRBJ2-7, with 9 bases aligning to TRBD1. The CDR3 is 14 residues long. J lost 2 bases, V lost 7 bases, and 6 bases had no gene match. Germline CDR1 SNHLY, CDR2 FYNNEI.

The V gene is TRBV25-1, the J gene TRBJ2-1; D gene uncertain. V lost 4 bases, J lost 6 bases, and 4 bases lay in between. Germline CDR1 MGHDK, CDR2 SYGVNS. The CDR3 extends over 11 amino acids. CDR3 loop: CASSGANEQFF. CDR3 bases: TGTGCCAGCAGTGGGGCCAATGAGCAGTTCTTC.

Relative to its sample, this clonotype is medium-sized. The chain employs TRBV5-1 and TRBJ2-3, with D possibly being TRBD2 (5 bases). The CDR3 sequence is 13 residues long. V gave up 4 bases and J gave up 6 bases, with 12 bases separating them. CDR1 SGHRS and CDR2 YFSETQ come from the germline V gene. CDR3 loop: CASSLHPGDTQYF. In DNA, the CDR3 is TGCGCCAGCAGCCTACACCCGGGGGATACGCAGTATTTT.

CDR3 DNA sequence: TGCGCCAGCAGCCCGTCCGAGGGTGAGCAGTTCTTC. Amino acid sequence: CASSPSEGEQFF. The rearrangement uses TRBV4-3 and TRBJ2-1; D is possibly TRBD2 (5 bases). This CDR3 has 12 residues. V lost 4 bases and J lost 9, with 10 bases in between. Germline CDR1 LGHNA, CDR2 YSLEER.

This clonotype was seen many times. This chain joins TRBV7-2 and TRBJ2-3; possibly TRBD1 or TRBD2 for D (5 bases each). The germline V gene has CDR1 SGHTA and CDR2 FQGNSA. V was pared by 6 bases and J by 6 bases, with 10 bases between. CDR3 length: 12 residues. CDR3: CASSHGADTQYF. The CDR3 DNA reads TGTGCCAGCAGTCACGGGGCCGATACGCAGTATTTT.

This clonotype turned up a few times. The chain employs TRBV5-4 and TRBJ1-2, with D possibly matching TRBD1 (5 bases). Trimming took 0 bases from V and 2 from J, leaving 8 bases between them. The CDR3 is 14 residues long. Germline CDR1 reads SGHNT; CDR2 reads YYREEE (reference sequence). The CDR3 region has the DNA TGTGCCAGCAGCTTGGGCAGGGACAACTATGGCTACACCTTC. Translating it yields CASSLGRDNYGYTF.

J is TRBJ2-1 and V is TRBV6-2 or TRBV6-3, with 8 bases matching TRBD2. In germline, CDR1 is MNHEY, CDR2 SVGEGT. V gave up 2 bases and J gave up 4 bases; unmatched junction bases: 7. The CDR3 runs to 16 residues. CDR3: CASSYGLTSGYNEQFF. The CDR3 nucleotides read TGTGCCAGCAGTTACGGTTTAACTAGCGGTTACAATGAGCAGTTCTTC.

The V call is TRBV19, the J call TRBJ2-3; no reliable D call. This CDR3 comprises 13 residues. V was cut by 3 bases and J by 4 bases, with 8 bases left in between. CDR1 LNHDA and CDR2 SQIVND come from the germline V gene (reference sequence). CDR3 residues: CASSIAGADTQYF. The CDR3 DNA reads TGTGCCAGTAGTATTGCCGGTGCAGATACGCAGTATTTT.

This clonotype occurred a few times. The rearrangement links TRBV5-6 to TRBJ1-3, with 7 bases identical to TRBD1. The CDR3 consists of 18 residues. CDR1 SGHDT and CDR2 YYEEEE come from the germline V gene. V was clipped by 4 bases and J by 0 bases; unmatched bases: 13. CDR3 sequence: CASSLTGVWTPSGNTIYF. Here the CDR3 DNA reads TGTGCCAGCAGCCTTACAGGGGTCTGGACCCCCTCTGGAAACACCATATATTTT. Complete variable domain (other parts from reference TRBV5-6 and TRBJ1-3): DAGVTQSPTHLIKTRGQQVTLRCSPKSGHDTVSWYQQALGQGPQFIFQYYEEEERQRGNFPDRFSGHQFPNYSSELNVNALLLGDSALYLCASSLTGVWTPSGNTIYFGEGSWLTVV.

This chain joins TRBV29-1 and TRBJ2-7; D tentatively fits TRBD1 or TRBD2 (5 bases each). CDR3 length: 13 residues. Germline V gene lookup returns CDR1 SQVTM and CDR2 ANQGSEA. V was cut by 6 bases and J by 3 bases, with 15 bases left in between. This CDR3 is CSVTGRDDYEQYF. The CDR3 nucleotides read TGCAGCGTCACGGGCCGGGACGACTACGAGCAGTACTTC.

By share, this clonotype counts as medium-sized. This chain connects TRBV6-5 to TRBJ1-1; TRBD1 might be the D (5 bases). CDR1 MNHEY and CDR2 SVGAGI come from the germline V gene. V gave up 7 bases and J gave up 7 bases, with 13 bases separating them. The CDR3 loop spans 12 amino acids. The CDR3 DNA follows: TGTGCCAGCACTCAACCGGGACGTGAAGCTTTCTTT. Protein: CASTQPGREAFF.

This clonotype was seen repeatedly, ten times or more. This rearrangement joins TRBV29-1 to TRBJ2-7, with unresolved D. This CDR3 contains 12 residues. CDR1 and CDR2 from the germline V gene are SQVTM and ANQGSEA. Trimming removed 4 bases at V and 7 bases at J, with 14 bases between. The CDR3 coding sequence is TGCAGCGTTGTGACTGACTTGGGGGAGCAGTACTTC. It translates to CSVVTDLGEQYF.

There are many counts of this clonotype. V and J are TRBV12-3 or TRBV12-4 and TRBJ1-2; D gene uncertain. V lost 5 bases to trimming and J lost 0 bases, with 10 bases between them. The CDR3 sequence is 14 residues long. CDR3: CASSQVGANYGYTF. The CDR3, as DNA: TGTGCCAGCAGTCAAGTCGGGGCTAACTATGGCTACACCTTC.

The chain uses TRBV12-3 or TRBV12-4 and TRBJ2-5, with 11 bases fitting TRBD2. The CDR3 is made up of 16 amino acids. J gave up 5 bases and V 5 bases, and 10 bases lay outside the gene matches. The chain's CDR3 is CASSGWLAGGVETQYF. As DNA, the CDR3 is TGTGCCAGCAGTGGGTGGCTAGCGGGAGGAGTTGAGACCCAGTACTTC.

This clonotype was picked up many times. Sequence at one end of the junction differs from germline and may be a read error. V gene TRBV7-7 combines with J gene TRBJ2-3; D possibly uses TRBD1 or TRBD2 (5 bases each). There are 15 residues in the CDR3. The V gene's germline CDR1 is SSHAT and CDR2 FNYEAQ (reference sequence). The CDR3 here is CASSKGTDRTDTQYF. CDR3 coding DNA: TGTGCTAGCAGCAAAGGGACGGACCGCACAGATACGCAGTATTTT.

This clonotype was seen a handful of times. The V and J genes are TRBV28 and TRBJ1-5, with D possibly TRBD1 on 5 matching bases. V gave up 5 bases and J gave up 6 bases, with 17 bases separating them. The CDR3 has 15 residues. In germline, CDR1 is MDHEN, CDR2 SYDVKM. The CDR3 sequence: CASSTTARVGQPQHF. CDR3 coding DNA: TGTGCCAGCAGTACCACTGCCAGGGTGGGTCAGCCCCAGCATTTT.

Within the sample, this clonotype is medium-sized. The V call is TRBV5-1, the J call TRBJ2-1, with 13 bases identical to TRBD2. The germline gives CDR1 SGHRS, CDR2 YFSETQ. CDR3 size: 15 residues. Unmatched junction bases numbered 1, after V lost 3 bases and J lost 4 bases. The chain's CDR3 is CASSSGLAGYNEQFF. Written as DNA, the CDR3 is TGCGCCAGCAGCTCGGGACTAGCGGGGTACAATGAGCAGTTCTTC.

This clonotype was found many times. V and J are TRBV7-2 and TRBJ2-2; 10 nucleotides align to TRBD2. With 4 bases clipped from V and 4 bases from J, the junction kept 3 bases outside the gene matches. The length of the CDR3 is 15 residues. Germline V lookup: CDR1 SGHTA, CDR2 FQGNSA. The CDR3 sequence: CASSSGLATTGELFF. The CDR3 nucleotides are TGTGCCAGCAGCTCGGGACTAGCGACCACCGGGGAGCTGTTTTTT.

This clonotype has a count of ten or more. The chain links TRBV4-3 to TRBJ1-3, with D hard to call. The CDR3 runs to 20 residues. V was cut by 1 base and J by 0 bases, with 22 bases left in between. Germline V gene lookup returns CDR1 LGHNA and CDR2 YSLEER. CDR3: CASSQVPPSRSDVSGNTIYF. The CDR3 DNA sequence: TGCGCCAGCAGCCAAGTGCCCCCGTCGCGGTCAGACGTCTCTGGAAACACCATATATTTT.

V and J are TRBV12-3 or TRBV12-4 and TRBJ1-1; 8 nucleotides match TRBD1. V lost 5 bases to trimming and J lost 4 bases; unmatched junction nucleotides: 9. This CDR3 is built from 15 residues. CDR3 in DNA: TGTGCCAGCAGTGACAGGGGTAGAGGGGGCACTGAAGCTTTCTTT. It translates to CASSDRGRGGTEAFF.

At least ten counts were recorded for this clonotype. The rearrangement uses TRBV6-5 and TRBJ2-2, with D tentatively TRBD2 (5 bases). The germline V and J ends were trimmed by 6 bases and 6 bases, with 8 bases remaining between them. The CDR3 runs to 12 residues. CDR1 MNHEY and CDR2 SVGAGI come from the germline V gene. The DNA of the CDR3 is TGTGCCAGCAGGACTATCGCCGGGGAGCTGTTTTTT. This codes for CASRTIAGELFF.